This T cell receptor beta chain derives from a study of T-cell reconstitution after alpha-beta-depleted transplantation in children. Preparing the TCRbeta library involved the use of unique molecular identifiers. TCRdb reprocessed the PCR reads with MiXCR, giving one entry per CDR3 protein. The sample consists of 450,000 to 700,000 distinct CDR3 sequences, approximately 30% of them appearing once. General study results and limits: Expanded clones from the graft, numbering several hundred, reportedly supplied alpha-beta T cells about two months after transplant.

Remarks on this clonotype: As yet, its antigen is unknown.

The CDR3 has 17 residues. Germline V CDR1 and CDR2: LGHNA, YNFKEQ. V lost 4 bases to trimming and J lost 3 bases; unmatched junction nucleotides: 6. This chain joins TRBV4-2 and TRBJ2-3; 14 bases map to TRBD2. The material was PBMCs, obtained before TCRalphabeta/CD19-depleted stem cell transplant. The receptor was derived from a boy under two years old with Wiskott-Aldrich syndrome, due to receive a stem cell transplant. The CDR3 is CASSLWTSGRTTDTQYF. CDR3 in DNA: TGTGCCAGCAGCCTCTGGACTAGCGGGAGGACTACAGATACGCAGTATTTT.